Following are 6 T cell receptor beta chains from one sample sequenced in a study of blood T cell repertoires in COVID-19 (dated by TCRdb to about 2020). Libraries were prepared through the immunoSEQ multiplex PCR assay. Held by TCRdb, this immuneACCESS table contains in-frame sequences only and omits some clones. Under half of the omission traces to an unresolved V gene where checked; the cause of the rest is unknown. This sample is represented by fewer than 400,000 clones; roughly 89% of them were singletons. The top ten constitute around 10% of the sample. Input material: PBMCs or T cells enriched from blood (not recorded which). The receptors originated from a woman in her fifties or sixties who had recovered from COVID-19.

The V and J genes are TRBV6-2 or TRBV6-3 and TRBJ2-2; D is unresolved. The CDR3 is made up of 14 amino acids. V was shortened by 7 bases and J by 6 bases, with 15 bases between the two germline ends. Germline assignment: CDR1 MNHEY and CDR2 SVGEGT. CDR3: CASTPNLVAGELFF. In DNA form, the CDR3 reads TGTGCCAGCACCCCCAACCTTGTAGCCGGGGAGCTGTTTTTT.

This clone was recorded only once. This chain joins TRBV3-1 (or the pseudogene TRBV3-2) and TRBJ2-5; no definite D call. There are 12 residues in the CDR3. The germline CDR1 and CDR2 sequences are LGHDT and YNNKEL (reference sequence). V dropped 6 bases and J dropped 1 base, with 6 bases sitting between them. CDR3: CASRRSQETQYF. CDR3 bases: TGTGCCAGCAGGAGATCCCAAGAGACCCAGTACTTC.

This chain joins TRBV12-3 or TRBV12-4 and TRBJ2-3; 8 positions match TRBD1. Germline trimming cut 6 bases from V and 5 bases from J; bases unmatched to any gene: 4. The CDR3 is 13 residues long. The CDR3 is CASRDRVIDTQYF. The CDR3 nucleotides read TGTGCCAGCAGGGACAGGGTTATAGATACGCAGTATTTT.

This clone was observed a few times. This chain uses TRBV6-2 or TRBV6-3 with TRBJ2-2; 8 bases map to TRBD2. This CDR3 has 16 residues. The V gene's germline CDR1 is MNHEY and CDR2 SVGEGT. V lost 5 bases to trimming and J lost 1 base; unmatched junction nucleotides: 6. CDR3 sequence: CASSRDGRVNTGELFF. Written as DNA, the CDR3 is TGTGCCAGCAGTCGCGACGGGAGGGTGAACACCGGGGAGCTGTTTTTT.

This clone came up once. The chain combines TRBV27 with TRBJ1-6, with 7 bases fitting TRBD1. Trimming cost V 5 bases and J 4 bases; bases outside gene matches: 2. This CDR3 contains 14 residues. Germline-derived CDR1 and CDR2 are MNHEY and SMNVEV (reference sequence). The CDR3: CASSRQGYNSPLHF. CDR3 DNA sequence: TGTGCCAGCAGTAGACAGGGATATAATTCACCCCTCCACTTT.

V gene TRBV27 combines with J gene TRBJ2-2; D ambiguous. The CDR3 is 14 amino acids. Trimming shortened V by 8 bases and J by 6 bases, and 16 bases separated the two germline ends. From germline, CDR1 is MNHEY and CDR2 SMNVEV (reference sequence). The CDR3 here is CASHARLVPGELFF. The DNA of the CDR3 is TGTGCCAGCCACGCGAGGTTGGTGCCCGGGGAGCTGTTTTTT.